The subject of this entry is one T cell receptor (beta chain). Its matching antigen is unknown. The entry originates in a study of shared clonotypes between healthy human individuals. Study as a whole: CD8 memory received one plate per donor, CD8 naive two, CD4 memory three and CD4 naive three.

Repertoires were generated with immunoSEQ multiplex PCR, while TCRdb's copy carries only in-frame clones and drops some. The data hold 700,000 or so clones, with approximately 75% observed a single time. The CDR3 is 12 residues long. Trimming removed 1 base from V and 8 bases from J, with 8 bases in between. Germline CDR1 is SGHAT and CDR2 is FQDESV (reference sequence). Broader study findings: Investigators collected only blood, and repertoires in tissues likely differ. Naive subsets, compared against memory subsets, generally had larger estimated richness values.

Sequencing was done on a sample of memory CD4+ T cells sorted from blood. Subset indicated: CD45RA-negative fraction. The chain joins TRBV11-1 to TRBJ1-2; D is unclear. The clonotype originates from a woman younger than 45 in good health. DNA for the CDR3: TGTGCCAGCAGCTTAGATCAATTGGGCTACACCTTC. Its protein is CASSLDQLGYTF.